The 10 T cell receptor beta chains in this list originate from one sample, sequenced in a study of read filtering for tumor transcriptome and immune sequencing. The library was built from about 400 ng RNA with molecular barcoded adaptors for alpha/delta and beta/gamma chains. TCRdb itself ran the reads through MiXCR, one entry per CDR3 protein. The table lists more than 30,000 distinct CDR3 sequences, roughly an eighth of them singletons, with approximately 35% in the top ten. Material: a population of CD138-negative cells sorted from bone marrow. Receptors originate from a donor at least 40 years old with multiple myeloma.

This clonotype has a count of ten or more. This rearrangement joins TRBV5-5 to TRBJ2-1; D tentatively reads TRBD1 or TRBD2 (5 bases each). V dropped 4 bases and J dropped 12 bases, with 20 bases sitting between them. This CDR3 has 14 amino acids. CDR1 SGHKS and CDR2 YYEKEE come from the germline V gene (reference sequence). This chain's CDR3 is CASSARDGGQGQFF. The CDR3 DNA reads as TGTGCCAGCAGCGCCCGGGACGGAGGTCAGGGGCAGTTCTTC.

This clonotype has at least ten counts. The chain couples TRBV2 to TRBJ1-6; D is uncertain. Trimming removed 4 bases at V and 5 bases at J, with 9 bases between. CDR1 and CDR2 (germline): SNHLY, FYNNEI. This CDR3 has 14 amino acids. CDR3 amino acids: CASSATVNNSPLHF. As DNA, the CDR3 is TGTGCCAGCAGTGCGACGGTGAATAATTCACCCCTCCACTTT.

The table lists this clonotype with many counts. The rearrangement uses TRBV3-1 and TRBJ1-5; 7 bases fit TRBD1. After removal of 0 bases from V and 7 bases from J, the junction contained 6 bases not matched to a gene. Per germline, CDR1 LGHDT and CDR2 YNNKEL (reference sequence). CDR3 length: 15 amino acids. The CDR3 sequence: CASSQEGVGGQPQHF. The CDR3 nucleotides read TGTGCCAGCAGCCAAGAGGGAGTAGGGGGCCAGCCCCAGCATTTT.

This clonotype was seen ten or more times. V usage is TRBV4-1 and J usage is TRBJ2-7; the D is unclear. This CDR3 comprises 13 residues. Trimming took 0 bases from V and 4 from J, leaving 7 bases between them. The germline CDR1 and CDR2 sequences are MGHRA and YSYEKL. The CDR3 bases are TGCGCCAGCAGCCAAGATGGGCTTTACGAGCAGTACTTC. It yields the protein CASSQDGLYEQYF.

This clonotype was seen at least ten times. CDR3 residues: CASSLVALPYEQYF. In DNA form, the CDR3 reads TGTGCCAGCAGCCTGGTGGCTCTTCCCTACGAGCAGTACTTC. The chain carries TRBV7-9 and TRBJ2-7, with D unclear. V lost 5 bases and J lost 2, with 13 bases in between. Germline CDR1 and CDR2: SEHNR and FQNEAQ (reference sequence). CDR3 length: 14 amino acids.

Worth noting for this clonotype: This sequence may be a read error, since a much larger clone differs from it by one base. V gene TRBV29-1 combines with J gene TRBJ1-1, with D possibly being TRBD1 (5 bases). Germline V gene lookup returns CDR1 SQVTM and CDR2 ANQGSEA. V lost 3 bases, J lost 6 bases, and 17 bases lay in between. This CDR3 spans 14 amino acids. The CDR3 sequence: CSVDSFKGIAEAFF. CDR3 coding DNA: TGCAGCGTTGACTCTTTTAAGGGGATCGCTGAAGCTTTCTTT.

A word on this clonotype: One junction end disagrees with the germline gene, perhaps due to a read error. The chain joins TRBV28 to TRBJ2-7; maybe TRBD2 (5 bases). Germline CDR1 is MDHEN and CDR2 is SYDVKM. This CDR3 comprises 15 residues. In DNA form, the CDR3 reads TGTGCCAGCGGTTTGGGTGGTAGCGACTCCTACGGGCAGTACTTC. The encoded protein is CASGLGGSDSYGQYF.

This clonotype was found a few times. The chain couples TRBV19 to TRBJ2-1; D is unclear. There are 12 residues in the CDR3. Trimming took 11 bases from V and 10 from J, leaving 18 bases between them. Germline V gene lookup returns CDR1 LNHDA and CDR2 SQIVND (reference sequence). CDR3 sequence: CACSSATAEQFF. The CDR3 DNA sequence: TGTGCCTGTTCAAGCGCCACGGCGGAGCAGTTCTTC.

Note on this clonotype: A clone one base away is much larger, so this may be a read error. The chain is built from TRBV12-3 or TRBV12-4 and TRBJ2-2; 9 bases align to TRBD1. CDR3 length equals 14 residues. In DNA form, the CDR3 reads TGTGCCAGTACCGGGACAGGGTTGGCCGGGGAGCTGCTTTTT. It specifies CASTGTGLAGELLF.

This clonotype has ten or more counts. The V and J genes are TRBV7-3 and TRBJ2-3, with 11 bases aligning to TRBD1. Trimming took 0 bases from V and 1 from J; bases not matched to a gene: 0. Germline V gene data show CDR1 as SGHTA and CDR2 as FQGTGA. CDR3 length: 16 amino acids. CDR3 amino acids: CASSLTGQGGTDTQYF. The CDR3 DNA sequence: TGTGCCAGCAGCTTAACGGGACAGGGGGGCACAGATACGCAGTATTTT.